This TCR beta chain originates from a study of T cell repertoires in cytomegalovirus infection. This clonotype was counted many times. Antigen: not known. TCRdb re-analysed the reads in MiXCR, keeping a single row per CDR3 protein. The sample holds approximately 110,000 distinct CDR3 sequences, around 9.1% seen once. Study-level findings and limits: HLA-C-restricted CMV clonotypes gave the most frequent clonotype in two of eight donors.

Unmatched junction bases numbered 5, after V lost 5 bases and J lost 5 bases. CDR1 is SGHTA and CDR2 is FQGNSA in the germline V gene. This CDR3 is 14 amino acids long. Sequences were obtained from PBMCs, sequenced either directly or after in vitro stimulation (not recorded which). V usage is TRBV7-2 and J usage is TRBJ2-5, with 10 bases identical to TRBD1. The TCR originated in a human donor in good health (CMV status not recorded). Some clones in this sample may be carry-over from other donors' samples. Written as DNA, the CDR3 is TGTGCCAGCAGCCCTGACAGGGGGCGGGAGACCCAGTACTTC. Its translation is CASSPDRGRETQYF.